This T cell receptor beta chain was recovered during a study of radiotherapy plus CTLA-4 blockade in lung cancer. General study results and limits: Radiotherapy was combined with ipilimumab, and tumor-derived TCR clones then expanded in blood. Early blood T cell clone dynamics, with interferon-beta, were reported to best predict response.

This clone was recorded a few times. Its antigen remains unidentified. The CDR3 extends over 14 amino acids. V trimming: 9 bases; J trimming: 8 bases; junction bases outside the gene matches: 10. Germline loops: CDR1 SGHDT, CDR2 YYEEEE. Assay used: immunoSEQ multiplex PCR; TCRdb lists only in-frame clones, some missing. In the table there are about 87,000 clones, more than 85% of which are singletons. Sequenced here: peripheral blood, sampled from a patient treated with radiotherapy plus ipilimumab. The chain carries TRBV5-6 and TRBJ1-4, with TRBD1 matching 10 bases. This receptor was taken from a human donor with non-small cell lung cancer that progressed on radiotherapy plus ipilimumab. CDR3 coding DNA: TGTGCCACGAGCCCGGGACAGGGGAGAGAAAAACTGTTTTTT. Its protein product is CATSPGQGREKLFF.